The 22 T cell receptor beta chains below were found in one sample sequenced in a study of shared clonotypes between healthy human individuals. The method was immunoSEQ multiplex PCR; TCRdb's version includes in-frame clones alone and lacks a portion of them. There are 2,500,000 or so clones in the sample; over 85% occur only once, and around 0.4% lies in the top ten. The sequencing input was naive CD4+ T cells from PBMCs. Regarding subset: CD45RA+ positively selected. The receptors were gathered from a man between 18 and 35 years old in good health. Some clones in this sample may be carry-over from other donors' samples.

This clone has only one observation. The chain links TRBV28 to TRBJ2-1; tentative D call: TRBD1 (6 bases). Trimming pared 5 bases from V and 4 bases from J, leaving 15 bases between. CDR1 and CDR2 (germline): MDHEN, SYDVKM. This CDR3 spans 15 amino acids. For the CDR3, the DNA is TGTGCCAGCAGTCGCACCGGGACATCATACAATGAGCAGTTCTTC. Its protein is CASSRTGTSYNEQFF. The complete variable domain, with remaining parts taken from reference TRBV28 and TRBJ2-1, reads DVKVTQSSRYLVKRTGEKVFLECVQDMDHENMFWYRQDPGLGLRLIYFSYDVKMKEKGDIPEGYSVSREKKERFSLILESASTNQTSMYLCASSRTGTSYNEQFFGPGTRLTVL.

The chain employs TRBV6-5 and TRBJ2-7, with TRBD1 matching over 8 bases. The V and J ends lost 5 bases and 12 bases, in that order; junction bases with no gene match: 15. The CDR3 runs 14 residues. Germline loops: CDR1 MNHEY, CDR2 SVGAGI. The CDR3 DNA sequence: TGTGCCAGCAGTCCCGGGACAGGTTGGGGCGGTCCGTACTTC. The encoded protein is CASSPGTGWGGPYF.

CDR3 DNA: TGTGCCAGCAGCCCGACTAGGGGCGTTTCTGGGGCCAACGTCCTGACTTTC. Residues: CASSPTRGVSGANVLTF. This chain links TRBV28 with TRBJ2-6, with D possibly matching TRBD2 (6 bases). Between the trimmed V and J ends, which lost 6 bases and 1 base, there was a span of 16 bases. This CDR3 is 17 amino acids long. Germline CDR1 is MDHEN and CDR2 is SYDVKM.

The chain employs TRBV27 and TRBJ1-6, with D possibly being TRBD1 (5 bases). The CDR3 has 16 amino acids. V lost 3 bases, J lost 6 bases, and 15 bases lay in between. From germline, CDR1 is MNHEY and CDR2 SMNVEV (reference sequence). For the CDR3, the DNA is TGTGCCAGCAGTTTTGAAGGGGTTAGGGGTAATTCACCCCTCCACTTT. It yields the protein CASSFEGVRGNSPLHF.

The rearrangement links TRBV7-6 to TRBJ2-6; D uncertain. Trimming removed 0 bases at V and 4 bases at J, with 4 bases between. This CDR3 contains 14 residues. Germline V lookup: CDR1 SGHVS, CDR2 FNYEAQ. Here the CDR3 DNA reads TGTGCCAGCAGCTTAGCCGAGGGGGCCAACGTCCTGACTTTC. This encodes CASSLAEGANVLTF.

A note on this clone: This is likely a read error, given that the CDR3 carries no conserved phenylalanine or tryptophan at its end. The DNA is omitted, as the CDR3 cannot be located on it reliably, and the CDR3 follows TCRdb's listing. CDR3 sequence: CASSPKGGTSA. This rearrangement joins TRBV28 to TRBJ1-1. Germline CDR1 reads MDHEN; CDR2 reads SYDVKM. The CDR3 region is 11 residues in length, termini included.

The chain couples TRBV5-1 to TRBJ2-7; TRBD2 agrees at 7 bases. The V gene's germline CDR1 is SGHRS and CDR2 YFSETQ. The trim removed 0 bases at V and 4 bases at J, leaving 10 bases unmatched. This CDR3 has 16 amino acids. CDR3 nucleotides: TGCGCCAGCAGCTTGGTAAAGGGAGGGCCTGCATACGAGCAGTACTTC. This codes for CASSLVKGGPAYEQYF.

V gene TRBV6-1 combines with J gene TRBJ2-5; D remains unclear. The CDR3 has 14 residues. From germline, CDR1 is MNHNS and CDR2 SASEGT. V was cut by 7 bases and J by 0 bases, with 12 bases left in between. The CDR3 here is CASKWQPDQETQYF. CDR3 nucleotides: TGTGCCAGCAAGTGGCAGCCGGACCAAGAGACCCAGTACTTC.

This chain uses TRBV5-1 with TRBJ2-1; TRBD2 matches at 8 bases. The CDR3 spans 16 residues. Trimming removed 1 base from V and 5 bases from J; junction bases left unmatched: 8. Per germline, CDR1 SGHRS and CDR2 YFSETQ. The DNA for the CDR3 is TGCGCCAGCAGCTTGACCGGGACTAGTTTGCACAATGAGCAGTTCTTC. Encoded protein: CASSLTGTSLHNEQFF.

The rearrangement links TRBV28 to TRBJ2-2; no clear D gene. The V and J ends lost 10 bases and 0 bases respectively, with 6 bases between them. The CDR3 is made up of 12 amino acids. In germline, CDR1 is MDHEN, CDR2 SYDVKM. The CDR3 DNA sequence: TGTGCCACGACTGCGAACACCGGGGAGCTGTTTTTT. Its translation is CATTANTGELFF.

This chain joins TRBV7-6 and TRBJ2-1, with a weak D call TRBD1 (6 bases). The CDR3 covers 14 residues. Trimming shortened V by 5 bases and J by 5 bases, and 13 bases separated the two germline ends. From germline, CDR1 is SGHVS and CDR2 FNYEAQ. The CDR3: CASSHLQGNNEQFF. CDR3 bases: TGTGCCAGCAGCCATCTCCAGGGGAACAATGAGCAGTTCTTC.

The gene calls are TRBV7-8 and TRBJ2-7; D might be TRBD1 (6 bases). The length of the CDR3 is 15 residues. V dropped 1 base and J dropped 3 bases, with 13 bases sitting between them. Germline V CDR1 and CDR2: SGHVS, FQNEAQ. This CDR3 reads CASSLVYSGDYEQYF. In nucleotides, the CDR3 is TGTGCCAGCAGCTTAGTTTATTCAGGGGACTACGAGCAGTACTTC.

The rearrangement links TRBV30 to TRBJ1-3; D gene uncertain. The germline V and J ends were trimmed by 1 base and 8 bases, with 9 bases remaining between them. Germline values: CDR1 GTSNPN, CDR2 SVGIG (reference sequence). CDR3 length equals 12 residues. This CDR3 is CAWSAGRDTIYF. CDR3 bases: TGTGCCTGGAGTGCCGGGCGGGACACCATATATTTT.

The chain recombines TRBV12-5 with TRBJ2-3; D tentatively reads TRBD1 or TRBD2 (5 bases each). Germline V CDR1 and CDR2: LGHNT, FRNRAP. The CDR3 length is 14 residues. Trimming took 5 bases from V and 4 from J, leaving 13 bases between them. CDR3 in amino acids: CASGPGGSADTQYF. The CDR3 nucleotides read TGTGCTAGTGGTCCTGGGGGTAGCGCAGATACGCAGTATTTT.

This chain connects TRBV30 to TRBJ2-7, with 10 bases lining up with TRBD2. CDR3 length: 16 amino acids. Germline lookup yields CDR1 GTSNPN and CDR2 SVGIG (reference sequence). Germline trimming cut 1 base from V and 4 bases from J; bases unmatched to any gene: 10. The CDR3 nucleotides are TGTGCCTGGAGTGAAACGTTAGCGGGAGGATCGTACGAGCAGTACTTC. Protein sequence: CAWSETLAGGSYEQYF.

This clone was detected once. The chain is built from TRBV18 and TRBJ2-3, with 9 bases fitting TRBD2. The CDR3 is made up of 14 amino acids. Looked up from germline, CDR1 is KGHSH and CDR2 is LQKENI. The ends lost 6 bases at V and 3 bases at J; junction bases unmatched: 4. Written as DNA, the CDR3 is TGTGCCAGCTCGCTTACTAGCGGGACAGATACGCAGTATTTT. It translates to CASSLTSGTDTQYF.

This clone was counted a single time. This sequence joins TRBV4-3 and TRBJ1-2; perhaps TRBD1 as D (5 bases). Looked up from germline, CDR1 is LGHNA and CDR2 is YSLEER. V lost 2 bases and J 4 bases, leaving 17 bases between the germline ends. The length of the CDR3 is 16 residues. This CDR3 reads CASSQRPAGIFYGYTF. DNA for the CDR3: TGCGCCAGCAGCCAACGCCCAGCAGGGATCTTCTATGGCTACACCTTC.

This chain joins TRBV6-1 and TRBJ1-5, with TRBD1 matching 8 bases. V was pared by 2 bases and J by 5 bases, with 8 bases of the junction left unmatched. From germline, CDR1 is MNHNS and CDR2 SASEGT. The CDR3 runs 16 residues. This chain's CDR3 is CASSERWTGTDQPQHF. The CDR3 bases are TGTGCCAGCAGTGAACGATGGACAGGGACGGATCAGCCCCAGCATTTT.

The gene calls are TRBV5-6 and TRBJ1-2; no clear D gene. This CDR3 has 15 residues. Germline values: CDR1 SGHDT, CDR2 YYEEEE. Trimming cost V 0 bases and J 4 bases, with 13 bases left between them. CDR3 residues: CASSLERGLGYGYTF. The CDR3, as DNA: TGTGCCAGCAGCTTGGAGCGGGGTTTGGGCTATGGCTACACCTTC.

The chain joins TRBV10-3 to TRBJ2-2; unclear D gene. CDR1 is ENHRY and CDR2 is SYGVKD in the germline V gene. The CDR3 totals 12 residues. Trimming removed 3 bases at V and 7 bases at J, with 6 bases between. The CDR3, as DNA: TGTGCCATCAGTGACGAGAGCGGGGAGCTGTTTTTT. Translation gives CAISDESGELFF.

V gene TRBV7-6 combines with J gene TRBJ2-1, with 8 bases that match TRBD2. Germline CDR1 and CDR2: SGHVS and FNYEAQ. This CDR3 spans 16 amino acids. V was clipped by 1 base and J by 6 bases; unmatched bases: 8. This chain's CDR3 is CASSLGRSGGGNEQFF. CDR3 DNA sequence: TGTGCCAGCAGCTTAGGCCGGTCGGGAGGGGGCAATGAGCAGTTCTTC.

CDR3 amino acids: CASSLEGDSQETQYF. The CDR3 nucleotides read TGTGCCAGCAGCCTAGAGGGGGACAGTCAAGAGACCCAGTACTTC. This chain links TRBV5-8 with TRBJ2-5; the match to TRBD1 covers 7 bases. V lost 4 bases to trimming and J lost 2 bases; unmatched junction nucleotides: 8. Per germline, CDR1 SGHTS and CDR2 YDEGEE. CDR3 length: 15 residues.